These 3 T cell receptor beta chains came from one sample sequenced in a study of blood T cell repertoires in COVID-19. Data came from immunoSEQ multiplex PCR; TCRdb stores just in-frame clones and leaves some out. The table has approximately 92,000 clones, around 81% seen once. Sequenced: peripheral blood. These receptors all come from a man aged 45-65 years who had recovered from COVID-19.

The V call is TRBV6-5, the J call TRBJ2-3; 7 positions agree with TRBD2. With 6 bases clipped from V and 4 bases from J, the junction kept 7 bases outside the gene matches. Germline V CDR1 and CDR2: MNHEY, SVGAGI. CDR3 length: 14 amino acids. The chain's CDR3 is CASSSRGGADTQYF. The CDR3, as DNA: TGTGCCAGCAGCTCTAGGGGAGGGGCAGATACGCAGTATTTT.

The V call is TRBV3-1 (or the pseudogene TRBV3-2), the J call TRBJ1-2, with D possibly matching TRBD1 (6 bases). Trimming removed 0 bases from V and 7 bases from J, with 9 bases in between. Germline assignment: CDR1 LGHDT and CDR2 YNNKEL (reference sequence). The CDR3 spans 13 residues. The chain's CDR3 is CASSQEAGVGYTF. The DNA of the CDR3 is TGTGCCAGCAGCCAAGAGGCAGGGGTTGGCTACACCTTC.

The rearrangement links TRBV4-3 to TRBJ1-2; 7 bases map to TRBD1. J was trimmed by 6 bases and V by 1 base; bases with no gene match: 11. Germline V gives CDR1 LGHNA, CDR2 YSLEER. CDR3 size: 16 residues. Written as DNA, the CDR3 is TGCGCCAGCAGCCAAGTCCCCCTAGGGACAGAAAATGGCTACACCTTC. Translation gives CASSQVPLGTENGYTF.